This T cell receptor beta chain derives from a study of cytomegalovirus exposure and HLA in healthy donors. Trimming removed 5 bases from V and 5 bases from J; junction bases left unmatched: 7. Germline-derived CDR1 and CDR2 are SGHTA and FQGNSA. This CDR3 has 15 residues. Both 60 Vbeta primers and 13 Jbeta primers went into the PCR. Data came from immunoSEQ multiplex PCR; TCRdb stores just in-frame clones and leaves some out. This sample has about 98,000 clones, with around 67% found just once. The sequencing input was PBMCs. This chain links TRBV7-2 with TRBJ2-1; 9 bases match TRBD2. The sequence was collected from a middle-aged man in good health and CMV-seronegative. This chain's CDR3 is CASSKLGLANNEQFF. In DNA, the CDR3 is TGTGCCAGCAGCAAATTAGGACTAGCGAACAATGAGCAGTTCTTC.